The entry below describes one T cell receptor beta chain. The CDR3 contains 14 residues. The V end lost 8 bases, the J end lost 2 bases, and 12 bases lay between the germline ends. CDR1 is KGHDR, CDR2 SFDVKD, per germline. Repertoires were generated with immunoSEQ multiplex PCR, while TCRdb's copy carries only in-frame clones and drops some. In the table there are around 150,000 clones, 79% of which are singletons. This specimen comes from a study of blood T cell repertoires in COVID-19. Study overall: Sites across the United States, Italy and Spain contributed samples from acute and convalescent COVID-19. T cells, B-cell-depleted T cells, or PBMCs provided the cDNA or gDNA that served as material.

The TCR originated in a man aged 50 to 59 with active or convalescent COVID-19. The chain uses TRBV24-1 and TRBJ1-5; D is possibly TRBD1 (5 bases). Input material: peripheral blood. CDR3 region: CATMSGLGNQPQHF. The CDR3 DNA reads as TGTGCCACCATGTCAGGGCTGGGCAATCAGCCCCAGCATTTT.